Detailed here is one TCR beta chain. Trimming took 5 bases from V and 7 from J; bases not matched to a gene: 11. Germline lookup yields CDR1 SGHVS and CDR2 FQNEAQ. The CDR3 runs to 15 residues. The data derive from a study of blood T cells in healthy people across ages. It was with a sample-barcoded 5' primer and a J-beta primer mix that a second PCR of roughly 7 to 12 cycles was run. From the 5' RACE reads, TCRdb called clonotypes with MiXCR, one entry per CDR3 protein. The repertoire holds some 800,000 distinct CDR3 sequences, with 40% to 50% as singletons. The sequencing input was blood. V is TRBV7-8 and J is TRBJ2-1, with 7 nucleotides matching TRBD2. This TCR came from a man aged 60-69 years in good health. DNA for the CDR3: TGTGCCAGCAGCCCAGAGGGAGCGGGGAATAATGAGCAGTTCTTC. Translated: CASSPEGAGNNEQFF.